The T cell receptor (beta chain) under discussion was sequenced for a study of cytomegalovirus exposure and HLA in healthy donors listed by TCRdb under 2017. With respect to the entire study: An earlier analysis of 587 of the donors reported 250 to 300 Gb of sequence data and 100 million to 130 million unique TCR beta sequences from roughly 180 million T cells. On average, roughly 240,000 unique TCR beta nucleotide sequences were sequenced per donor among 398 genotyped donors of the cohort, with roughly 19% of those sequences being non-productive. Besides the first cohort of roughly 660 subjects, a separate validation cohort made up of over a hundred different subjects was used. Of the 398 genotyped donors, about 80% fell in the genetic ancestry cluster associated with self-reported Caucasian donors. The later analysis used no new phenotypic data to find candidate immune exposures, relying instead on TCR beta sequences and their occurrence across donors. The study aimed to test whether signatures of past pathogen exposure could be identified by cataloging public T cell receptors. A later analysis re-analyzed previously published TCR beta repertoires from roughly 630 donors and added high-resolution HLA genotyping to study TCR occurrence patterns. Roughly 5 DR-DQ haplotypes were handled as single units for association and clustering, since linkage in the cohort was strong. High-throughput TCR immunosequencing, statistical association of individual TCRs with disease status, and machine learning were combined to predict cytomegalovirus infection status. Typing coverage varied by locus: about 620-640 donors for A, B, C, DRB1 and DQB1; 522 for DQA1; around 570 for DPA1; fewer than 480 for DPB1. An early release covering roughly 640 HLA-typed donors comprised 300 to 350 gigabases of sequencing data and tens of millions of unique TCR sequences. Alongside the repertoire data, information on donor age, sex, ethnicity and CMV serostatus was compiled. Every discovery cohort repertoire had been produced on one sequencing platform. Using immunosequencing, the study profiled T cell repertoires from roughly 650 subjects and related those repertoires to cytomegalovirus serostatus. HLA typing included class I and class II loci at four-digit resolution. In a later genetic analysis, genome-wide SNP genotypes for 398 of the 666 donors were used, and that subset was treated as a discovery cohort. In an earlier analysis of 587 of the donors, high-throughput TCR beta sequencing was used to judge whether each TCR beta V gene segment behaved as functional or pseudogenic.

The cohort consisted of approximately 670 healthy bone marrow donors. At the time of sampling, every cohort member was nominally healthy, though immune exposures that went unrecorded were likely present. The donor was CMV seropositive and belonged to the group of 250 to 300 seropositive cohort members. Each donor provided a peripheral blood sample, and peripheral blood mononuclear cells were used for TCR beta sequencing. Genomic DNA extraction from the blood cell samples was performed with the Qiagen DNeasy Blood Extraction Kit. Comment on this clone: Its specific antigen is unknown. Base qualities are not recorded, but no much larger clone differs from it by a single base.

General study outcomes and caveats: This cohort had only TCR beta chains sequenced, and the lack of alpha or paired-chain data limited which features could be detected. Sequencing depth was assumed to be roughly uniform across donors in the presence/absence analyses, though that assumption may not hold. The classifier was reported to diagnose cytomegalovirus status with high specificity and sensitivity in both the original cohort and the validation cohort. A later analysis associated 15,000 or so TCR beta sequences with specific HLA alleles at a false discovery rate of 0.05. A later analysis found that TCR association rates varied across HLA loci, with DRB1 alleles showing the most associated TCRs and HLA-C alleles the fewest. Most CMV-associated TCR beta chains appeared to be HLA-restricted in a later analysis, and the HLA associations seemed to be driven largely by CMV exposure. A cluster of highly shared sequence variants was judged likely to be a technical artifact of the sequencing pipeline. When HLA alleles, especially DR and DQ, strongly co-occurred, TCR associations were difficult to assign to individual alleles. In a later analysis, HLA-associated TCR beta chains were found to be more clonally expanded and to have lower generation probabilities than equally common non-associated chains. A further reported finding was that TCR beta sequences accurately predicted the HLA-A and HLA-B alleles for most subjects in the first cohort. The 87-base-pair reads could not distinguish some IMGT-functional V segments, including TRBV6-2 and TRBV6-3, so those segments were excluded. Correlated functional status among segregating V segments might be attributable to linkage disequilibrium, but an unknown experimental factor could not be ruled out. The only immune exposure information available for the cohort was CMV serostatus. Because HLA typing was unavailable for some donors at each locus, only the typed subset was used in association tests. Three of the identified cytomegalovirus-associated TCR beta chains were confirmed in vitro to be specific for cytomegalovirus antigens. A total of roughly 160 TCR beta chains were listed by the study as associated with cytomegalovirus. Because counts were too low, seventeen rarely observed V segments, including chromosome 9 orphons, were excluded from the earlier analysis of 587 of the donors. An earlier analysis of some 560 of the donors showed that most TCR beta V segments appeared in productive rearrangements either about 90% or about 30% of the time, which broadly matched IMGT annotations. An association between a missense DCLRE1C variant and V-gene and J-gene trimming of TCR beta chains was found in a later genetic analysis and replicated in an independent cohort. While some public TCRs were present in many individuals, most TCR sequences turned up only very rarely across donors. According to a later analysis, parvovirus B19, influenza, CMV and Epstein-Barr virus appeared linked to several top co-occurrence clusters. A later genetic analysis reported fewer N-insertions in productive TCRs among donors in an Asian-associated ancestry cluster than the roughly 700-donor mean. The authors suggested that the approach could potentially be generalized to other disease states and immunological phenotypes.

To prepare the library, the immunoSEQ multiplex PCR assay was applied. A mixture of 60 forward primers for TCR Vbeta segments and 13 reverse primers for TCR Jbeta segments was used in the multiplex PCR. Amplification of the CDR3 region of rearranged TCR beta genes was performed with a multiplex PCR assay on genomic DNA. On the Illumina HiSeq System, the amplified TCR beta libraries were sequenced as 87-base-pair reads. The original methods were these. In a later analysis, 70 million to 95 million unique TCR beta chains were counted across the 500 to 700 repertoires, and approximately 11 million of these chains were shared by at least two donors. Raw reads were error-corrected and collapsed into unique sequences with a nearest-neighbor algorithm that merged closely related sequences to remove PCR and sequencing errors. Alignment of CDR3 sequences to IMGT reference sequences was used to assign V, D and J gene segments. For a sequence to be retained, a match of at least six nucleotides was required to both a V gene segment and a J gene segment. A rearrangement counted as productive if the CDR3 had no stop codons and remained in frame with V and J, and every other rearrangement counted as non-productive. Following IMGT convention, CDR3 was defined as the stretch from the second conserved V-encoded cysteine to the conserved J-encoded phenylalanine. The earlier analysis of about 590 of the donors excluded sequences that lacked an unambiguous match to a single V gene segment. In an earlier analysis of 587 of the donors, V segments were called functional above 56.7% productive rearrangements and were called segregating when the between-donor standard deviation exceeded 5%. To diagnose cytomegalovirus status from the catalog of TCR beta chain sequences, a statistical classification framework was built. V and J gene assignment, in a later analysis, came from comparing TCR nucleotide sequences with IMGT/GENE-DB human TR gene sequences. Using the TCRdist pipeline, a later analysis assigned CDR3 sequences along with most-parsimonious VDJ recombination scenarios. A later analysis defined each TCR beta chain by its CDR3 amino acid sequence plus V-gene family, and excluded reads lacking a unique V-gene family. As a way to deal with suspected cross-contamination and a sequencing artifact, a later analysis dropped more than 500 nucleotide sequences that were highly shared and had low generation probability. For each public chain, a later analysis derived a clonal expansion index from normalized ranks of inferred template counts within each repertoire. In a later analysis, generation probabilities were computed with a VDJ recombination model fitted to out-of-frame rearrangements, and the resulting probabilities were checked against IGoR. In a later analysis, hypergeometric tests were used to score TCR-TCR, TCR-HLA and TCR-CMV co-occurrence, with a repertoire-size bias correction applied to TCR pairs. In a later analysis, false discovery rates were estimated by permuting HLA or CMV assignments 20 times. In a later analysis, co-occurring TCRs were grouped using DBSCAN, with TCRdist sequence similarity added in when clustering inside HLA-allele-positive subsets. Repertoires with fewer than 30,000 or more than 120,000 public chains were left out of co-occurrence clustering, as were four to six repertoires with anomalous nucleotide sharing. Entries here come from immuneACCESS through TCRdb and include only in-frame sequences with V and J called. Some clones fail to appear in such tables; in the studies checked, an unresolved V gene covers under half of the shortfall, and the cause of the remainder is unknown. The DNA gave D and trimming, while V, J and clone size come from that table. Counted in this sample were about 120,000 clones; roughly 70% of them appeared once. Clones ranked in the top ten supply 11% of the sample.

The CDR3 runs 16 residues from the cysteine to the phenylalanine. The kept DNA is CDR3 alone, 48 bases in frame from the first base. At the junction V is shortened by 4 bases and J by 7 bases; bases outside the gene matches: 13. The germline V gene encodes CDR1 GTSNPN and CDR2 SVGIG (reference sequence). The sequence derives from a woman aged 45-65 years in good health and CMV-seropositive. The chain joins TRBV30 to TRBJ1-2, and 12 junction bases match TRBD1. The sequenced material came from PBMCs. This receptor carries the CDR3 CAWIRGGTGGESGYTF. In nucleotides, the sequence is TGTGCCTGGATTCGGGGGGGGACAGGGGGCGAATCTGGCTACACCTTC.